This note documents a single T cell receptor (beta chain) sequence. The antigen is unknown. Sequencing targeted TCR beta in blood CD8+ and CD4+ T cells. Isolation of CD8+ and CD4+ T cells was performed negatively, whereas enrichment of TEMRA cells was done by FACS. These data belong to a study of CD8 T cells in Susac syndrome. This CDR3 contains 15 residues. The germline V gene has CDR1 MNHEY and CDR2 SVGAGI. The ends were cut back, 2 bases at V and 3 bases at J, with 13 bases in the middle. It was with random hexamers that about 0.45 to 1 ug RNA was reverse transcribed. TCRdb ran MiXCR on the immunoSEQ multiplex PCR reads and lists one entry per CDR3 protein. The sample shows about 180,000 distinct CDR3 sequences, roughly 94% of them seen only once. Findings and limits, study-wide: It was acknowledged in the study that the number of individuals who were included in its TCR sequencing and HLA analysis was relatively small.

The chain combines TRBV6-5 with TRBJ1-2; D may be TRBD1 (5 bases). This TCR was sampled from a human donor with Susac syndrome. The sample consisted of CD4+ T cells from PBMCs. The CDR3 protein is CASSYMGERYYGYTF. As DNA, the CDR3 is TGTGCCAGCAGTTACATGGGGGAGCGGTACTATGGCTACACCTTC.